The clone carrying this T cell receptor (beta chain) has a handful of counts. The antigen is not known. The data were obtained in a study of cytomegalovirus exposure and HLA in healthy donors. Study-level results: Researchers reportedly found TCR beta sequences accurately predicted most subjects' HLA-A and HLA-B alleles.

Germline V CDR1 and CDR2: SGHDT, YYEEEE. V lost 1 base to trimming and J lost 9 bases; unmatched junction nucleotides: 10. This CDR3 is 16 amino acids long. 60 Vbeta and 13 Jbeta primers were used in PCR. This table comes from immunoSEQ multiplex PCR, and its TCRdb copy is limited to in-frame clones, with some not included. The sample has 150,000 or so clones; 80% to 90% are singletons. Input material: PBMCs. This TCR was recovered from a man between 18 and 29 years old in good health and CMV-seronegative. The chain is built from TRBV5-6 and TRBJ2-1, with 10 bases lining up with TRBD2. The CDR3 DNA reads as TGTGCCAGCAGCTTGCTGGCGGCTAGCGGGAGTGGTGAGCAGTTCTTC. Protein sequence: CASSLLAASGSGEQFF. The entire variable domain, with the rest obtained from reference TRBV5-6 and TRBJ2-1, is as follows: DAGVTQSPTHLIKTRGQQVTLRCSPKSGHDTVSWYQQALGQGPQFIFQYYEEEERQRGNFPDRFSGHQFPNYSSELNVNALLLGDSALYLCASSLLAASGSGEQFFGPGTRLTVL.